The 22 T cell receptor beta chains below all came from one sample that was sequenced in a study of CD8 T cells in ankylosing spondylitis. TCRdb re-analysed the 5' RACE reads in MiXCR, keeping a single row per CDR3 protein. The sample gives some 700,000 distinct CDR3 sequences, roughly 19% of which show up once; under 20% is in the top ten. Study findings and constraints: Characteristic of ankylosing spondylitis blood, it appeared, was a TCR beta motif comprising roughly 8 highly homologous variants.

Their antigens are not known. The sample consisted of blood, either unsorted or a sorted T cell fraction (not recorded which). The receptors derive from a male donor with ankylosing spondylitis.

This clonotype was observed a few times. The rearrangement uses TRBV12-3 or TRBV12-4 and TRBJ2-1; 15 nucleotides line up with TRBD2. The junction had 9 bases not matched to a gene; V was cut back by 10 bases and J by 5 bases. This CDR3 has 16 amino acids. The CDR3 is CATKRGLAGGNNEQFF. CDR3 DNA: TGTGCCACCAAAAGGGGACTAGCGGGGGGAAACAATGAGCAGTTCTTC.

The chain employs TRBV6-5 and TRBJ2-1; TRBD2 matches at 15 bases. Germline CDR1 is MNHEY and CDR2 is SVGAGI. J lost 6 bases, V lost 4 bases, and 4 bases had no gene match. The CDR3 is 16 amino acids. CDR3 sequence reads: CASSSLGLAGGNEQFF. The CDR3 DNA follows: TGTGCCAGCAGTTCCTTGGGACTAGCGGGAGGCAATGAGCAGTTCTTC.

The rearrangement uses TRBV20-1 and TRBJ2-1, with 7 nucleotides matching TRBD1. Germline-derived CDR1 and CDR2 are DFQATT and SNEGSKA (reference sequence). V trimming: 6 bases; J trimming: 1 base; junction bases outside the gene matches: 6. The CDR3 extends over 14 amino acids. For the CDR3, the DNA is TGCAGTGCCGCGACAGGGTCTTCCTACAATGAGCAGTTCTTC. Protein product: CSAATGSSYNEQFF.

The CDR3: CSAKTSGYTF. The CDR3 nucleotides read TGCAGCGCCAAGACCAGTGGCTACACCTTC. The chain uses TRBV29-1 and TRBJ1-2; no clear D. Germline V gene lookup returns CDR1 SQVTM and CDR2 ANQGSEA. The CDR3 totals 10 residues. Trimming removed 7 bases at V and 7 bases at J, with 10 bases between.

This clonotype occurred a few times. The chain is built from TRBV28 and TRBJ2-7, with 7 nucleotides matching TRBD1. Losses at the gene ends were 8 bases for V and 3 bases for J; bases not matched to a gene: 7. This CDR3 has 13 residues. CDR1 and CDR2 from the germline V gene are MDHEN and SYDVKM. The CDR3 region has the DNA TGTGCCAGCGGAACAGGGGTGGTCTACGAGCAGTACTTC. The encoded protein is CASGTGVVYEQYF.

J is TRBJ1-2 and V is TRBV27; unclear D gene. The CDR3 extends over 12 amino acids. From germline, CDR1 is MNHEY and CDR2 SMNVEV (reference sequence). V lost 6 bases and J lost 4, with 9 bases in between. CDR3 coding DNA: TGTGCCAGCAGGGACCCGGGCTATGGCTACACCTTC. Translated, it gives CASRDPGYGYTF.

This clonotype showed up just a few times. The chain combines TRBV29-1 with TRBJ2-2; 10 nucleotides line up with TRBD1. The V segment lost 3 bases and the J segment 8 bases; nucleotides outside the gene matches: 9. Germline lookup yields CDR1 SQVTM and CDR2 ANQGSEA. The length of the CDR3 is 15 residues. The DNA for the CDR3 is TGCAGCGTTGACTCACCGGGACAGGGGATTGGGGAGCTGTTTTTT. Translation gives CSVDSPGQGIGELFF.

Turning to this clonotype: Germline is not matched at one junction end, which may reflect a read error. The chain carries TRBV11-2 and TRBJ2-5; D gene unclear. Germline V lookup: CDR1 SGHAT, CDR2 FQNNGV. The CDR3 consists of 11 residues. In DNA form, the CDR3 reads TGTGCCAGCAGCTTACGAGAGACCCTGTACTTC. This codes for CASSLRETLYF.

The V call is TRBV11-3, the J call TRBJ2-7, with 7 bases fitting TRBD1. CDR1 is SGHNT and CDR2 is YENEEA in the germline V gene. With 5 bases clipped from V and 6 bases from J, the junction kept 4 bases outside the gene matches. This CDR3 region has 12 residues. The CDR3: CASSQAGGEQYF. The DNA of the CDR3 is TGTGCCAGCAGCCAAGCAGGGGGCGAGCAGTACTTC.

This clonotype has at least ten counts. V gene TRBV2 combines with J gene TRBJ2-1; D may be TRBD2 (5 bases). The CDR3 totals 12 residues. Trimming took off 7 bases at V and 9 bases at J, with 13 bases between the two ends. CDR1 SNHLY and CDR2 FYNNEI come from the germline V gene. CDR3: CASTTRGGEQFF. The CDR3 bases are TGTGCCAGCACCACCCGGGGTGGTGAGCAGTTCTTC.

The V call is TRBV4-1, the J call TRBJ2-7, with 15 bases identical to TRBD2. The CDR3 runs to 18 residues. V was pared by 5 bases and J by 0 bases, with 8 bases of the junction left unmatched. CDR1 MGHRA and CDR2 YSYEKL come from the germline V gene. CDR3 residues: CASSIGTSGGHVSYEQYF. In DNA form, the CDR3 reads TGCGCCAGCAGCATAGGGACTAGCGGGGGGCACGTCTCCTACGAGCAGTACTTC.

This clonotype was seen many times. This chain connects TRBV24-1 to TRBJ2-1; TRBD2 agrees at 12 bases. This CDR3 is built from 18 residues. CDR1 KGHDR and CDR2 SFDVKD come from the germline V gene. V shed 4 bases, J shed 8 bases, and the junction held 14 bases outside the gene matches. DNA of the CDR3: TGTGCCACCAGTGACTTGCCGTCTAGCGGGAGGGATTCGGATGAGCAGTTCTTC. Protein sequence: CATSDLPSSGRDSDEQFF.

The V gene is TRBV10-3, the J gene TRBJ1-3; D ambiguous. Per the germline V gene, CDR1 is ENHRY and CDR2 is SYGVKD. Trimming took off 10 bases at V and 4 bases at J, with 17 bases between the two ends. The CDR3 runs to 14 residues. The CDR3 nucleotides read TGTGCCACATGTCCCCTCGTACAAGGAAACACCATATATTTT. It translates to CATCPLVQGNTIYF.

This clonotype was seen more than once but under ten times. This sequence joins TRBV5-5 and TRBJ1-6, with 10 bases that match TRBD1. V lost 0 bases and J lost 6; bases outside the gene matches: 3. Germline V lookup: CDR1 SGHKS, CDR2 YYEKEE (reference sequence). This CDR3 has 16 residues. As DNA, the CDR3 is TGTGCCAGCAGCTTGGGACAGGGGGCTTTTAATTCACCCCTCCACTTT. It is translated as CASSLGQGAFNSPLHF.

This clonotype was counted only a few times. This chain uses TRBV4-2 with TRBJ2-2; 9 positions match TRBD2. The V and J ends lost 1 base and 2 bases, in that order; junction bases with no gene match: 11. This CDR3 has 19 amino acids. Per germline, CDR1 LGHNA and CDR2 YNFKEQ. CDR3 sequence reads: CASSQVTSGPGANTGELFF. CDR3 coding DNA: TGTGCCAGCAGCCAAGTCACTAGCGGGCCGGGAGCTAACACCGGGGAGCTGTTTTTT.

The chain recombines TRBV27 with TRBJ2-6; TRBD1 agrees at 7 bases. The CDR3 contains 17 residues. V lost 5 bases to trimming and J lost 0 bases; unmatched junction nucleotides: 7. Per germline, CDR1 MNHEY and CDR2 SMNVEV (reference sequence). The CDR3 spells CASSPRQGISGANVLTF. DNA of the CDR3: TGTGCCAGCAGTCCAAGACAGGGCATCTCTGGGGCCAACGTCCTGACTTTC. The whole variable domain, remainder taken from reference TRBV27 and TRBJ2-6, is EAQVTQNPRYLITVTGKKLTVTCSQNMNHEYMSWYRQDPGLGLRQIYYSMNVEVTDKGDVPEGYKVSRKEKRNFPLILESPSPNQTSLYFCASSPRQGISGANVLTFGAGSRLTVL.

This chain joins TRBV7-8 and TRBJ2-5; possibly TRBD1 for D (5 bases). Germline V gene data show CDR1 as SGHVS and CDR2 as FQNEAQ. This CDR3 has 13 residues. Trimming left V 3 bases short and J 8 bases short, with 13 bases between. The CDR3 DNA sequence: TGTGCCAGCAGCTTGAGACTGGGGCCTACCCAGTACTTC. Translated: CASSLRLGPTQYF.

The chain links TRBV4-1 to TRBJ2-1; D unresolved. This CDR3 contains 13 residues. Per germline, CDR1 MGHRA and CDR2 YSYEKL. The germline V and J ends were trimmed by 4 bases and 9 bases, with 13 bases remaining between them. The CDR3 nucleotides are TGCGCCAGCAGCCTACCCTCGGGCGCTGAGCAGTTCTTC. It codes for CASSLPSGAEQFF.

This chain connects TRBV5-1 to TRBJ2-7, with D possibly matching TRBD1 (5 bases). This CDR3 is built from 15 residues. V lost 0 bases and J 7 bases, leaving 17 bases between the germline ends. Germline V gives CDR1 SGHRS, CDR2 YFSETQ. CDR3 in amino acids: CASSLARTSAGEQYF. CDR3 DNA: TGCGCCAGCAGCTTGGCTAGGACATCAGCAGGGGAGCAGTACTTC.

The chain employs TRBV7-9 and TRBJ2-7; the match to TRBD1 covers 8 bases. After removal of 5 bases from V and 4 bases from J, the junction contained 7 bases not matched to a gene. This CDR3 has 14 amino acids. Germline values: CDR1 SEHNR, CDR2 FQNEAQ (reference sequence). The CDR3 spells CASSRTGGGYEQYF. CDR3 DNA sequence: TGTGCCAGCAGCCGCACAGGGGGTGGATACGAGCAGTACTTC.

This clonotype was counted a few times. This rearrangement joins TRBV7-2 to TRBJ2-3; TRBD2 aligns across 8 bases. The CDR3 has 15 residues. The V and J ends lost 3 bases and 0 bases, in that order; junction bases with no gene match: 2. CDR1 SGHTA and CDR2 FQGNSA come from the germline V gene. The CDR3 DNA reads TGTGCCAGCAGCTTGTGGACTAGCAGCACAGATACGCAGTATTTT. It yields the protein CASSLWTSSTDTQYF.

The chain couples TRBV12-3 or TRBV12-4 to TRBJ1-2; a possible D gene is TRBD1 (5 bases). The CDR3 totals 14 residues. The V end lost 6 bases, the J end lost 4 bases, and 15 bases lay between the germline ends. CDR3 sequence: CASSPGPTGYGYTF. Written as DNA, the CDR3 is TGTGCCAGCAGCCCGGGACCCACGGGCTATGGCTACACCTTC.